This T cell receptor beta chain was captured in a study of blood T cells in healthy people across ages. A sample-barcoded 5' primer and a J-beta primer mix were used in a second PCR of roughly 7 to 11 cycles. A template-switch adaptor that had 12 random nucleotides put a tag on each cDNA molecule. TCRdb redid the calling of the 5' RACE reads with MiXCR, one entry per CDR3 protein. The table records some 560,000 distinct CDR3 sequences, roughly a quarter of them present only once. CDR1 and CDR2 (germline): LGHNA, YSLEER. This CDR3 region has 18 residues. Trimming removed 0 bases from V and 1 base from J; junction bases left unmatched: 8. The same sample was also studied in work on T cells of mothers and their children.

Sequencing was carried out using blood. J is TRBJ2-2 and V is TRBV4-3; 7 bases align to TRBD2. This clonotype was obtained from a boy aged 2 to 10 in good health. CDR3 residues: CASSQDIWLAENTGELFF. The CDR3 DNA is TGCGCCAGCAGCCAAGACATCTGGCTAGCGGAGAACACCGGGGAGCTGTTTTTT.